This T cell receptor beta chain appears in the sequencing data of a study of shared clonotypes between healthy human individuals. Naive CD8 cells were CD45RO-negative, positively selected for CCR7, excluding terminally differentiated effector memory CD45RA+ cells. Every subset had its genomic DNA shared out evenly among several immunoSEQ plates. Measured with immunoSEQ multiplex PCR; TCRdb has only the in-frame clones, and not every one. The sample holds about 2 million clones, approximately 94% seen once. Germline assignment: CDR1 LNHDA and CDR2 SQIVND (reference sequence). The CDR3 covers 13 residues. Trimming took 6 bases from V and 8 from J, leaving 16 bases between them.

Sequencing was done on a sample of naive CD8+ T cells sorted from blood. This chain joins TRBV19 and TRBJ1-2; D is perhaps TRBD1 (6 bases). This clonotype was obtained from a man aged 18 to 30 in good health. Written as DNA, the CDR3 is TGTGCCAGTAGCCTCTCTGGGGGCGAGGGCTACACCTTC. Translated, it gives CASSLSGGEGYTF.